This is a list of T cell receptor beta chains from one sample in a study of CD8 T cells in ankylosing spondylitis. TCRdb processed the 5' RACE reads anew with MiXCR; each CDR3 protein has one entry. The sample holds fewer than 550,000 distinct CDR3 sequences, roughly 5.2% seen once. The sequenced material came from blood, either unsorted or a sorted T cell fraction (not recorded which). Source of these receptors: a male donor with ankylosing spondylitis. CDR3s include the opening cysteine and the closing phenylalanine or tryptophan. The order of the fields is clone size, V gene, J gene, D gene, CDR3 DNA, CDR3 protein. A D gene is named only where the DNA matches it firmly. Some rows mark clone size as missing; the rest say once, few, many or name a class of expanded clone.

abundance: many; v_gene: TRBV28; j_gene: TRBJ2-2; d_gene: TRBD1; CDR3nt: TGTGCCAGCAGTTTAGCCGGACAGGGTTTGACCGGGGAGCTGTTTTTT; CDR3aa: CASSLAGQGLTGELFF
abundance: many; v_gene: TRBV20-1; j_gene: TRBJ2-7; d_gene: TRBD1; CDR3nt: TGCAGTGCCCCTAGGACAGGGAGTTCCTACGAGCAGTACTTC; CDR3aa: CSAPRTGSSYEQYF
abundance: many; v_gene: TRBV5-1; j_gene: TRBJ2-2; d_gene: .; CDR3nt: TGCGCCAGCAGCCCAGGGGTTCCCGGGGAGCTGTTTTTT; CDR3aa: CASSPGVPGELFF
abundance: many; v_gene: TRBV21-1; j_gene: TRBJ2-1; d_gene: .; CDR3nt: TGTGCCAGCAGCAAATCCCAATATAGTGGGCCTCTCTCCTACAATGAGCAGTTCTTC; CDR3aa: CASSKSQYSGPLSYNEQFF
abundance: .; v_gene: TRBV27; j_gene: TRBJ2-6; d_gene: .; CDR3nt: TGTGCCAGCAGTTTTCGGCAAGGTGGTATCTCTGGGGCCAACGTCCTGACTTTC; CDR3aa: CASSFRQGGISGANVLTF
abundance: many; v_gene: TRBV29-1; j_gene: TRBJ1-1; d_gene: .; CDR3nt: TGCAGCGTTGAAGGTACGGCCGGAGGGACTGAAGCTTTCTTT; CDR3aa: CSVEGTAGGTEAFF
abundance: few; v_gene: TRBV15; j_gene: TRBJ2-7; d_gene: TRBD2; CDR3nt: TGTGCCACCAGCAGACGGGGGAGGGTTGGGGACGAGCAGTACTTC; CDR3aa: CATSRRGRVGDEQYF
abundance: many; v_gene: TRBV20-1; j_gene: TRBJ1-5; d_gene: .; CDR3nt: TGCAGTGCTGTTAATCAGGTAGAGCAGCCCCAGCATTTT; CDR3aa: CSAVNQVEQPQHF
abundance: few; v_gene: TRBV2; j_gene: TRBJ1-2; d_gene: .; CDR3nt: TGTGCCAGCAAGTCGGATAACTATGGCTACACCTTC; CDR3aa: CASKSDNYGYTF
abundance: few; v_gene: TRBV12-3/TRBV12-4; j_gene: TRBJ2-3; d_gene: .; CDR3nt: TGTGCCAGCAGTTTAAGGGGACAATATTCCACAGATACGCAGTATTTT; CDR3aa: CASSLRGQYSTDTQYF
abundance: many; v_gene: TRBV5-5; j_gene: TRBJ1-4; d_gene: .; CDR3nt: TGTGCCAGCAGCGCGGGACCCCGTGGAGAAAAACTGTTTTTT; CDR3aa: CASSAGPRGEKLFF
abundance: many; v_gene: TRBV9; j_gene: TRBJ2-7; d_gene: TRBD1; CDR3nt: TGTGCCAGCAGCGCAGGGACAGGTGGTCTACAGCAGTACTTC; CDR3aa: CASSAGTGGLQQYF
abundance: many; v_gene: TRBV4-1; j_gene: TRBJ1-4; d_gene: .; CDR3nt: TGCGCCAGCAGCCAAGGGCTGTATGACAAGACTAATGAAAAACTGTTTTTT; CDR3aa: CASSQGLYDKTNEKLFF
abundance: many; v_gene: TRBV12-3/TRBV12-4; j_gene: TRBJ1-5; d_gene: .; CDR3nt: TGTGCCAGCAGTCTCACAGATAGCAATCAGCCCCAGCATTTT; CDR3aa: CASSLTDSNQPQHF
abundance: many; v_gene: TRBV20-1; j_gene: TRBJ1-1; d_gene: TRBD1; CDR3nt: TGCAGTGCTAGAGTGAGGGGGCGCGACACTGAAGCTTTCTTT; CDR3aa: CSARVRGRDTEAFF
abundance: many; v_gene: TRBV5-1; j_gene: TRBJ1-1; d_gene: TRBD1; CDR3nt: TGCGCCAGCAGCACGACAGGGAGCACTGAAGCTTTCTTT; CDR3aa: CASSTTGSTEAFF
abundance: many; v_gene: TRBV7-2; j_gene: TRBJ2-3; d_gene: TRBD1; CDR3nt: TGTGCCAGCAGCGAACAGGGGCGCACAGATACGCAGTATTTT; CDR3aa: CASSEQGRTDTQYF
abundance: many; v_gene: TRBV7-2; j_gene: TRBJ1-2; d_gene: TRBD1; CDR3nt: TGTGCCAGCAGCTCCCTTTTAGGACAGGGGAATGGCTACACCTTC; CDR3aa: CASSSLLGQGNGYTF
abundance: many; v_gene: TRBV7-9; j_gene: TRBJ2-1; d_gene: TRBD2; CDR3nt: TGTGCCAGCAGCTTAGCCAGCGGGGGGGTTTACAATGAGCAGTTCTTC; CDR3aa: CASSLASGGVYNEQFF
abundance: .; v_gene: TRBV3-1; j_gene: TRBJ2-1; d_gene: TRBD2; CDR3nt: TGTGCCAGCAGCCAATGGGGCTTAGCGGGGGGCCGGGATGAGCAGTTCTTC; CDR3aa: CASSQWGLAGGRDEQFF
abundance: many; v_gene: TRBV20-1; j_gene: TRBJ2-4; d_gene: .; CDR3nt: TGCAGTGCCACCGACTACTTGGGTCAAAACATTCAGTACTTC; CDR3aa: CSATDYLGQNIQYF
abundance: .; v_gene: TRBV29-1; j_gene: TRBJ2-1; d_gene: TRBD2; CDR3nt: TGCAGCGTTGAAAACGCTAGCGGGAGGGGTGCCTACAATGAGCAGTTCTTC; CDR3aa: CSVENASGRGAYNEQFF
abundance: .; v_gene: TRBV27; j_gene: TRBJ2-5; d_gene: .; CDR3nt: TGTGCCAGCAGTCAAAATACAGTCGGAGAGACCCAGTACTTC; CDR3aa: CASSQNTVGETQYF
abundance: many; v_gene: TRBV27; j_gene: TRBJ1-2; d_gene: .; CDR3nt: TGTGCCAGCAGTTCGGCCCTCTATGGCTACACCTTC; CDR3aa: CASSSALYGYTF
abundance: many; v_gene: TRBV7-2; j_gene: TRBJ1-1; d_gene: .; CDR3nt: TGTGCCAGCAGCTTATGGACGAACACTGAAGCTTTCTTT; CDR3aa: CASSLWTNTEAFF
abundance: many; v_gene: TRBV20-1; j_gene: TRBJ1-6; d_gene: TRBD1; CDR3nt: TGCAGTGCACCGAGGACAGGGGTTTCACCCCTCCACTTT; CDR3aa: CSAPRTGVSPLHF
abundance: many; v_gene: TRBV20-1; j_gene: TRBJ2-3; d_gene: TRBD2; CDR3nt: TGCAGTGCTAGAGATAGCGGGAGGGCCTCGGATACGCAGTATTTT; CDR3aa: CSARDSGRASDTQYF
abundance: many; v_gene: TRBV12-3/TRBV12-4; j_gene: TRBJ1-5; d_gene: .; CDR3nt: TGTGCCAGCAGTTTGGGACGGCATTGGGCCCAGCATTTT; CDR3aa: CASSLGRHWAQHF
abundance: few; v_gene: TRBV12-3/TRBV12-4; j_gene: TRBJ2-3; d_gene: .; CDR3nt: TGTGCCAGCAGTTTCAGACGGATTTACACAGATACGCAGTATTTT; CDR3aa: CASSFRRIYTDTQYF
abundance: few; v_gene: TRBV11-1; j_gene: TRBJ2-7; d_gene: TRBD1; CDR3nt: TGTGCCAGCAGCTCGCCCGGGCAGGACAGGGGCTACGAGCAGTACTTC; CDR3aa: CASSSPGQDRGYEQYF
abundance: few; v_gene: TRBV4-2; j_gene: TRBJ2-7; d_gene: .; CDR3nt: TGTGCCAGCAGCCAAGATCGTACAGTATTCTACGAGCAGTACTTC; CDR3aa: CASSQDRTVFYEQYF
abundance: many; v_gene: TRBV11-2; j_gene: TRBJ2-3; d_gene: .; CDR3nt: TGTGCCAGCAGCCCCGTTAAGGTATGGGAGGCCGAGGACACAGATACGCAGTATTTT; CDR3aa: CASSPVKVWEAEDTDTQYF